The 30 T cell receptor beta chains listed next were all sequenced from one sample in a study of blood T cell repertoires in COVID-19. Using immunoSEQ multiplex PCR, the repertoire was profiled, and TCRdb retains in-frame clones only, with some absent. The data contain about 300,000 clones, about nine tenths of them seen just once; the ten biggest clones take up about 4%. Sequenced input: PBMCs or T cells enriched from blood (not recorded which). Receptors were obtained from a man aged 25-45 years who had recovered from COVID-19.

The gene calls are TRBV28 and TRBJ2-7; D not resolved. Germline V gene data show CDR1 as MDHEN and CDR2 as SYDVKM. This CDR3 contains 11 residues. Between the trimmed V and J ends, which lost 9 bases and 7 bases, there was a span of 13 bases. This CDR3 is CASQNSQEQYF. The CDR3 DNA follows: TGTGCCAGTCAAAATAGCCAAGAGCAGTACTTC.

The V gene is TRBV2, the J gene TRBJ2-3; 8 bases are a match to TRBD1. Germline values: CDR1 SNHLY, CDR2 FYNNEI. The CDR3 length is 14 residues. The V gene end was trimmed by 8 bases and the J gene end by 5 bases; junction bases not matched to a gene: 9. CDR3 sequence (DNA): TGTGCCAGCGAGAGCCGGACAGGGAGAGATACGCAGTATTTT. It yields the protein CASESRTGRDTQYF.

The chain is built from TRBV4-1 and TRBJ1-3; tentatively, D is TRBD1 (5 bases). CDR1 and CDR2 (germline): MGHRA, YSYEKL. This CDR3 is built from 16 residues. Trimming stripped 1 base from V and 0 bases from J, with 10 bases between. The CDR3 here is CASSQATGISGNTIYF. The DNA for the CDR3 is TGCGCCAGCAGCCAAGCAACAGGCATCTCTGGAAACACCATATATTTT.

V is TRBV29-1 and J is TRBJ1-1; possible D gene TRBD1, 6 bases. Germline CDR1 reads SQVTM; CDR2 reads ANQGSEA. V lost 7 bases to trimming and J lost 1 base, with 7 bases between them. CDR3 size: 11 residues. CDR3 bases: TGCAGCGGACAGGAGAACACTGAAGCTTTCTTT. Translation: CSGQENTEAFF.

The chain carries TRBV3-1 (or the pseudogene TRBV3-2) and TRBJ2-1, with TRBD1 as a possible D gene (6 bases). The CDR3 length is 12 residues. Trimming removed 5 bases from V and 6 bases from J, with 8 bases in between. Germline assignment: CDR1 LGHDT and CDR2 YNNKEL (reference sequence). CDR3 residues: CASSGGFNEQFF. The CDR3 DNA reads TGTGCCAGCAGCGGGGGCTTCAATGAGCAGTTCTTC.

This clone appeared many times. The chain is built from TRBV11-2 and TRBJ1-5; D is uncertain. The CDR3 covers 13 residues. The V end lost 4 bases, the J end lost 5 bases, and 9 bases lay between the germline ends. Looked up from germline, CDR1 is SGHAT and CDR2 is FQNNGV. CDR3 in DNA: TGTGCCAGCAGCTACACGAGGGATCAGCCCCAGCATTTT. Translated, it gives CASSYTRDQPQHF.

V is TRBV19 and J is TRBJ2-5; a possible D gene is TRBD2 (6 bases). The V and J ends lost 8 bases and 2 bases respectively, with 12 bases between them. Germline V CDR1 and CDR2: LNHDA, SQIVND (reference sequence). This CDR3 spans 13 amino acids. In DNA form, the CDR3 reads TGTGCCAGTCGGGGACTCCGACAAGAGACCCAGTACTTC. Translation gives CASRGLRQETQYF.

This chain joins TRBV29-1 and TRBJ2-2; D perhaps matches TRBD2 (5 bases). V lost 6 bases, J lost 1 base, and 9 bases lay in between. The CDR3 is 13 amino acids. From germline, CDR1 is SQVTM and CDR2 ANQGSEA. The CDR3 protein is CSVRTWNTGELFF. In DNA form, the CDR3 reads TGCAGCGTGAGGACTTGGAACACCGGGGAGCTGTTTTTT.

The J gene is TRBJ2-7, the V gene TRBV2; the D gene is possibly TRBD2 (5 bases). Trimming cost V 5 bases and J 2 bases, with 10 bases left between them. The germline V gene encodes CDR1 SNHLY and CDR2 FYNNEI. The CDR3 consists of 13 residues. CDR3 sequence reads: CASSLQRTYEQYF. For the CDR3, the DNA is TGTGCCAGCAGTCTCCAGCGGACCTACGAGCAGTACTTC.

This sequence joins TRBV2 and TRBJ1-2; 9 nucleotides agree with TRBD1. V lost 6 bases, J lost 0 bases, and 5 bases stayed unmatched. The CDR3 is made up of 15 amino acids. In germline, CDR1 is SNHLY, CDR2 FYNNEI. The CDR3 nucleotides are TGTGCCAGCAGAGACAGGGGGGGGTCTAACTATGGCTACACCTTC. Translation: CASRDRGGSNYGYTF.

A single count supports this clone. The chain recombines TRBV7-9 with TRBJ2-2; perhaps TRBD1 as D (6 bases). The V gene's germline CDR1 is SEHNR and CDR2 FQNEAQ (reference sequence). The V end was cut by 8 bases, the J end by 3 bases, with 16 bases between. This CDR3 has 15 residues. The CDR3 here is CASGGSGQHTGELFF. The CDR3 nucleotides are TGTGCCAGCGGGGGAAGTGGACAGCACACCGGGGAGCTGTTTTTT.

CDR3 nucleotides: TGTGCCACCAGTGACCACGTCTGGCGGGGAAACTCCTACAATGAGCAGTTCTTC. Amino acid sequence: CATSDHVWRGNSYNEQFF. The V gene is TRBV24-1, the J gene TRBJ2-1; weak D call: TRBD2 (6 bases). The CDR3 runs to 18 residues. The germline V gene encodes CDR1 KGHDR and CDR2 SFDVKD. Trimming shortened V by 4 bases and J by 0 bases, and 18 bases separated the two germline ends.

The CDR3 reads CASSQKDRQGEETQYF. The CDR3 DNA follows: TGTGCCAGCAGCCAAAAAGACCGACAGGGGGAAGAGACCCAGTACTTC. This chain connects TRBV3-1 (or the pseudogene TRBV3-2) to TRBJ2-5, with TRBD1 matching 9 bases. The germline gives CDR1 LGHDT, CDR2 YNNKEL (reference sequence). After removal of 2 bases from V and 3 bases from J, the junction contained 7 bases not matched to a gene. This CDR3 is 16 amino acids long.

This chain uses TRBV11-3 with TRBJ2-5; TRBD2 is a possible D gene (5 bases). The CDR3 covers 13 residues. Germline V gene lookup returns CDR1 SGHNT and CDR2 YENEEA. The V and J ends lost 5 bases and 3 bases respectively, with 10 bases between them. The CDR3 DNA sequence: TGTGCCAGCAGCGTTACGGGAAAAGAGACCCAGTACTTC. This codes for CASSVTGKETQYF. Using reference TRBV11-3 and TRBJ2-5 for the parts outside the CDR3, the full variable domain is EAGVVQSPRYKIIEKKQPVAFWCNPISGHNTLYWYLQNLGQGPELLIRYENEEAVDDSQLPKDRFSAERLKGVDSTLKIQPAELGDSAVYLCASSVTGKETQYFGPGTRLLVL.

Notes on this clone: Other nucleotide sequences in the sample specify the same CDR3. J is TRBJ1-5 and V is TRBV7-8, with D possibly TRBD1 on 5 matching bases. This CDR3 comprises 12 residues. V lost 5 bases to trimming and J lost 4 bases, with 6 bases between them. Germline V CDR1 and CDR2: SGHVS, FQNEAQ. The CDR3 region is CASSRTNQPQHF. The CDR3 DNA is TGTGCCAGCAGCCGGACAAATCAGCCCCAGCATTTT. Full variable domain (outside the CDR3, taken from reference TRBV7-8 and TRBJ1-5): GAGVSQSPRYKVAKRGQDVALRCDPISGHVSLFWYQQALGQGPEFLTYFQNEAQLDKSGLPSDRFFAERPEGSVSTLKIQRTQQEDSAVYLCASSRTNQPQHFGDGTRLSIL.

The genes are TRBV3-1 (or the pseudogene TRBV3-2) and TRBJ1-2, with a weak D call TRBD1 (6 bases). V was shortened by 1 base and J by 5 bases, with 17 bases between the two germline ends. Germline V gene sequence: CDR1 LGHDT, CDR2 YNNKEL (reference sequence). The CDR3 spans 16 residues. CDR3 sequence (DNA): TGTGCCAGCAGCCAAGGGTTGTGGGGGCGCGGGTATGGCTACACCTTC. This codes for CASSQGLWGRGYGYTF.

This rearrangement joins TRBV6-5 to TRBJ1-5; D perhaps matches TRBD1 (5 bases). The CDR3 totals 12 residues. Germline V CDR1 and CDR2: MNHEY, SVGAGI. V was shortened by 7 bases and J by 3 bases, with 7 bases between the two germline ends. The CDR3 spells CASMGLNQPQHF. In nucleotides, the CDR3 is TGTGCCAGCATGGGGCTCAATCAGCCCCAGCATTTT.

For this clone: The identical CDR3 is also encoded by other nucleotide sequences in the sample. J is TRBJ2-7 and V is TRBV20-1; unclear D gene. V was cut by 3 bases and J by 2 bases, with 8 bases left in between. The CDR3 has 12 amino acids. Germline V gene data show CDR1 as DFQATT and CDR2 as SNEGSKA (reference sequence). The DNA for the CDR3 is TGCAGTGCTAGTTCAGGAACCTACGAGCAGTACTTC. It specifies CSASSGTYEQYF.

CDR3 coding DNA: TGTGCCAGTAGTGCAGGGAAAGAGACCCAGTACTTC. Protein: CASSAGKETQYF. V is TRBV19 and J is TRBJ2-5; a possible D gene is TRBD1 (5 bases). V lost 5 bases, J lost 3 bases, and 7 bases lay in between. The CDR3 length is 12 residues. CDR1 and CDR2 (germline): LNHDA, SQIVND (reference sequence).

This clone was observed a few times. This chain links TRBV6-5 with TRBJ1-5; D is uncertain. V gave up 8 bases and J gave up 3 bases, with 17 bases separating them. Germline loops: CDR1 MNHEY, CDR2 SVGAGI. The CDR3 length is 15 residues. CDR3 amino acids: CASFSNTAFNQPQHF. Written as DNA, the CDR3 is TGTGCCAGCTTCTCAAACACAGCTTTCAATCAGCCCCAGCATTTT.

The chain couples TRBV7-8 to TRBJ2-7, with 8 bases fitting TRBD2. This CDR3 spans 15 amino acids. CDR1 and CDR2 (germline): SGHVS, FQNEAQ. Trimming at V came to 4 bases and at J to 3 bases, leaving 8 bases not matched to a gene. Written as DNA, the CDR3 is TGTGCCAGCAGCTCACGGCGCCTAGCGGGCTACGAGCAGTACTTC. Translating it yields CASSSRRLAGYEQYF.

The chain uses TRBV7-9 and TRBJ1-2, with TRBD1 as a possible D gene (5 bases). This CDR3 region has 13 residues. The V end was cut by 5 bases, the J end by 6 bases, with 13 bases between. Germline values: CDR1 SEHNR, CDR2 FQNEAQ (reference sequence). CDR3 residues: CASSTRVLDGYTF. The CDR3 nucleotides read TGTGCCAGCAGCACCAGGGTGCTGGATGGCTACACCTTC.

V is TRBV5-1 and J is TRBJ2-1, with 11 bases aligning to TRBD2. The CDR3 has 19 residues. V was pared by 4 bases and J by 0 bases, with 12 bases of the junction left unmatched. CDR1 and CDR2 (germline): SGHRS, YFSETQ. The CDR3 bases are TGCGCCAGCAGCCCCAGTCTAACTAGCGGGGGCCTCTCCTACAATGAGCAGTTCTTC. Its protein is CASSPSLTSGGLSYNEQFF.

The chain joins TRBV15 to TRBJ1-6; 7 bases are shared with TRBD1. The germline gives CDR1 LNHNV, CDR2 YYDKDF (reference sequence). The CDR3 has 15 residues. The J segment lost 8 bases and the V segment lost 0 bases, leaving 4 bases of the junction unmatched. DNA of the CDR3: TGTGCCACCAGCAGAGACTATACAGGGGATTCACCCCTCCACTTT. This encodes CATSRDYTGDSPLHF.

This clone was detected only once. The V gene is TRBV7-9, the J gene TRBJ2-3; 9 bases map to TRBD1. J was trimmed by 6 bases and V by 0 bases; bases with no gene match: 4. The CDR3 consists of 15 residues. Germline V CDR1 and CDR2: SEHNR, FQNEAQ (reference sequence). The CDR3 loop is CASSLAGQGIDTQYF. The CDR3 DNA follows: TGTGCCAGCAGCTTAGCGGGACAGGGTATCGATACGCAGTATTTT.

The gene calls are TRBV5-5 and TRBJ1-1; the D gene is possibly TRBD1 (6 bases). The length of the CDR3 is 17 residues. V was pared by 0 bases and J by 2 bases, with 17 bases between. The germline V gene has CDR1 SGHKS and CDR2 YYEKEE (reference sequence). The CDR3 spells CASSLGGVGTPNTEAFF. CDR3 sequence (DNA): TGTGCCAGCAGCTTGGGGGGAGTTGGGACACCAAACACTGAAGCTTTCTTT.

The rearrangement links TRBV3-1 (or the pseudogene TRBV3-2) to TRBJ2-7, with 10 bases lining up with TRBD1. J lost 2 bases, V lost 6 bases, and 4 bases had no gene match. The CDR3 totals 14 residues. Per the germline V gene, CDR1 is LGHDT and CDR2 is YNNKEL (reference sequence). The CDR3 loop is CASSPGTGAYEQYF. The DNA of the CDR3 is TGTGCCAGCAGTCCCGGGACAGGGGCCTACGAGCAGTACTTC.

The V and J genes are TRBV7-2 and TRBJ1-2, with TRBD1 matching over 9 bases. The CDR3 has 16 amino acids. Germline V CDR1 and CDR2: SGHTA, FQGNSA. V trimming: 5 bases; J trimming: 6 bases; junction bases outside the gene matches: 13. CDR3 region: CASSLMLGQGRDGYTF. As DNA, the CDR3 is TGTGCCAGCAGCCTCATGCTCGGACAGGGGAGGGATGGCTACACCTTC.

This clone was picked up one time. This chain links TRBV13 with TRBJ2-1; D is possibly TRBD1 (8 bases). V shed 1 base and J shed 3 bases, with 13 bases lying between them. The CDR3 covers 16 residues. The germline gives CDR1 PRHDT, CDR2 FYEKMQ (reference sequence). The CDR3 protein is CASSLATGGVYNEQFF. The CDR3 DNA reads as TGTGCCAGCAGCTTAGCTACAGGGGGGGTCTACAATGAGCAGTTCTTC.

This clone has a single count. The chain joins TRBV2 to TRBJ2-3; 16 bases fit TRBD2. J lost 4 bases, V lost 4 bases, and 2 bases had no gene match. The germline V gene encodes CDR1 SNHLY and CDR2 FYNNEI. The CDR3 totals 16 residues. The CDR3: CASSVGLAGGADTQYF. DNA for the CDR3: TGTGCCAGCAGTGTGGGACTAGCGGGGGGGGCAGATACGCAGTATTTT.